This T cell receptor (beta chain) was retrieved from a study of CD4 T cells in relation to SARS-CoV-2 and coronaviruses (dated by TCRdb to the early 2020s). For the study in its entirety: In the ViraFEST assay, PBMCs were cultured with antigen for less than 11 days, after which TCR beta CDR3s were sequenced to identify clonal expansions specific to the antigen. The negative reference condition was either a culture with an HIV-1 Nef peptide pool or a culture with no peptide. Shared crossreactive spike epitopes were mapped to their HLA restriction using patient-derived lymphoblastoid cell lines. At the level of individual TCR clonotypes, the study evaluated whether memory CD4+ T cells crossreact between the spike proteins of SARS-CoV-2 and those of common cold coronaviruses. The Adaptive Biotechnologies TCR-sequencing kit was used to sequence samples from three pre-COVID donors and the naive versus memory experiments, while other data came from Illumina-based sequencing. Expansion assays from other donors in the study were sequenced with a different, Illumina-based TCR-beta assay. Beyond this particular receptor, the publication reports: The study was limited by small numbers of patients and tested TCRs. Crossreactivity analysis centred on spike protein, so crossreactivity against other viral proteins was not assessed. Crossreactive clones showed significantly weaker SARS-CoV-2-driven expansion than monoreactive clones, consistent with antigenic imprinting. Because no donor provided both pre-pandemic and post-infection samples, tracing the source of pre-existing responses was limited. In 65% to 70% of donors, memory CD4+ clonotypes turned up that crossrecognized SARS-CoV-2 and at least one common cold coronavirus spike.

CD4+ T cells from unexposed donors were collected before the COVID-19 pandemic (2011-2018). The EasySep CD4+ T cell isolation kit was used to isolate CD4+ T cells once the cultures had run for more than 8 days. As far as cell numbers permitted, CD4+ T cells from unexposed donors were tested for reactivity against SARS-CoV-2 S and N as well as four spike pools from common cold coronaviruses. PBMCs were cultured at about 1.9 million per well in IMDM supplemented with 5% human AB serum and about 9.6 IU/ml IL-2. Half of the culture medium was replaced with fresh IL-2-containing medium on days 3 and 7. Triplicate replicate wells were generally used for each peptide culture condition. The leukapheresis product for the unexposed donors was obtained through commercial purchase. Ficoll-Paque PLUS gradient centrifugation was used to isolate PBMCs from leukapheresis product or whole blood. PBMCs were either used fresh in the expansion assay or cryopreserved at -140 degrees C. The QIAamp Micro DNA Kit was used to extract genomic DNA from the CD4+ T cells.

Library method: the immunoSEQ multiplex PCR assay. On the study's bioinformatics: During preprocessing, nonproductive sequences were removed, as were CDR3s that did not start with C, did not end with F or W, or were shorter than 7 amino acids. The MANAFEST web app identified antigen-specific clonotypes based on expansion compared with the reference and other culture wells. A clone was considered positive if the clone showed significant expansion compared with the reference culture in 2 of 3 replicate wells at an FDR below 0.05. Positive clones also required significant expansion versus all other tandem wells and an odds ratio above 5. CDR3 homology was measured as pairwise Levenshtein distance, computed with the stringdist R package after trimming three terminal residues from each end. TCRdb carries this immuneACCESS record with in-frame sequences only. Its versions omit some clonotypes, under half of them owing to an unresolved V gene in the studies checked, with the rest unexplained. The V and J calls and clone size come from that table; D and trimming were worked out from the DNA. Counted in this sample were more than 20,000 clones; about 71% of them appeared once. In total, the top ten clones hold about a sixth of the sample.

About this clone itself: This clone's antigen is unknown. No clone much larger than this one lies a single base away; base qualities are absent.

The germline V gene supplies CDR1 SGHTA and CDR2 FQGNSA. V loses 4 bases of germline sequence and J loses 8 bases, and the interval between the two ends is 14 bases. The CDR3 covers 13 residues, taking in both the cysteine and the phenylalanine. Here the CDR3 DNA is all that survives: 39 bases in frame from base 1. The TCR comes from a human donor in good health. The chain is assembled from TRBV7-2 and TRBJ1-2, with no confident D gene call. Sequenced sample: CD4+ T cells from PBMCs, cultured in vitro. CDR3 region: CASSSPGTLGYTF. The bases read TGTGCCAGCAGCTCCCCGGGCACCTTAGGCTACACCTTC.